Sequencing of this T cell receptor beta chain was carried out in a study of cytomegalovirus exposure and HLA in healthy donors (dated by TCRdb to between 2016 and 2019). In the study overall: According to a later analysis, the 100 to 150 validation repertoires were produced on the same platform as the roughly 600 repertoires of the first cohort. The aim of the study was to test whether cataloging public T cell receptors could identify signatures of past pathogen exposure. In addition to the first cohort of hundreds of subjects, a separate validation cohort of over 90 different subjects was used. To predict cytomegalovirus infection status, the study brought together high-throughput TCR immunosequencing, statistical association of individual TCRs with disease status, and machine learning.

Libraries came from the immunoSEQ multiplex PCR assay. As for how the authors treated the data: A statistical classification framework was developed to diagnose cytomegalovirus status using the catalog of TCR beta chain sequences. In its TCRdb copy, this immuneACCESS table keeps in-frame sequences only and misses some clones. Where compared with another copy, unresolved V genes explain less than half of these, and the others have no known cause. For V, J and clone size, that table is used; D and trimming come from the DNA. This sample comprises 130,000 to 150,000 clones, roughly 88% of them detected only once. 7% to 9% of the sample belongs to the ten largest clones. Separate from the roughly 650-subject first cohort, the validation cohort of 95 to 150 subjects was the group to which the donors belonged. Concerning this clone: Its target antigen remains unknown. Per-base qualities were not stored, and no clone one base away is much larger.

Broader findings and caveats from the paper: In a later analysis, TCRs clustered in the first cohort were found to also tend to co-occur in the approximately 110 validation repertoires, with 90% to 95% of cluster scores above 0. A later analysis lacked HLA typing for the validation cohort, so it scored co-occurrence in that cohort across all 120 or so repertoires. A few of the identified cytomegalovirus-associated TCR beta chains were confirmed in vitro to be specific for cytomegalovirus antigens. The authors suggested that the approach could potentially be generalized to other disease states and immunological phenotypes. The study gave a list of over 150 TCR beta chains associated with cytomegalovirus. In both the original and validation cohorts, the classifier was reported to diagnose cytomegalovirus status with high specificity and sensitivity. Most TCR sequences were seen in very few donors, while some public TCRs were found in many individuals.

The sample consisted of PBMCs. The source is a woman younger than 30 in good health and CMV-seropositive.

The encoded CDR3 is CASSLAHLAKNIQYF. Here is the DNA: TGTGCCAGCAGCTTGGCTCACTTAGCCAAAAACATTCAGTACTTC. Recombination connected TRBV5-8 to TRBJ2-4, with the D gene not confidently named. CDR3 length: 15 amino acids, cysteine to phenylalanine. Only the CDR3 DNA stays, 45 bases, in frame from base 1. V is shortened by 0 bases, J by 0 bases, and the region joining them spans 7 bases. The germline V gene specifies SGHTS as CDR1 and YDEGEE as CDR2.